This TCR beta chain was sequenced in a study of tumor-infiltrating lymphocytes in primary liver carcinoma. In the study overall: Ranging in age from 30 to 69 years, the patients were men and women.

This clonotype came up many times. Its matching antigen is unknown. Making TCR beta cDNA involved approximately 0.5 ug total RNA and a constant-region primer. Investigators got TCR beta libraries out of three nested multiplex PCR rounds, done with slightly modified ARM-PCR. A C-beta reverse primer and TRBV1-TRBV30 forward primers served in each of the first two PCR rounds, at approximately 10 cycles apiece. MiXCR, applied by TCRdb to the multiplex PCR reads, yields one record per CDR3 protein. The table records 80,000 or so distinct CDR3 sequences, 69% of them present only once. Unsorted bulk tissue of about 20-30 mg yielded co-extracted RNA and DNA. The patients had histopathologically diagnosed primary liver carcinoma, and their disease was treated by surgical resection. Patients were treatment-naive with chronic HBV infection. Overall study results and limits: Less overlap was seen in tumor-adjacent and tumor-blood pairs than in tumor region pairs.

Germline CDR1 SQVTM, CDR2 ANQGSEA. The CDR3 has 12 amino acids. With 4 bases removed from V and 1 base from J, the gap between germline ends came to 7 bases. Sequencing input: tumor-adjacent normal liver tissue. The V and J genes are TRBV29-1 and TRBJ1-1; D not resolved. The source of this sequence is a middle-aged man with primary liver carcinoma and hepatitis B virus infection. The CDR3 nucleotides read TGCAGCGTTGCACAAGGGAACACTGAAGCTTTCTTT. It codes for CSVAQGNTEAFF.